This is a list of T cell receptor beta chains from one sample in a study of T cells in Graves' hyperthyroidism and ophthalmopathy. TCRdb reprocessed the multiplex PCR reads with MiXCR, giving one entry per CDR3 protein. The profile shows around 620,000 distinct CDR3 sequences, about 45% of them singletons. Specimen: peripheral blood or thyroid tissue (not recorded which). The receptors stem from an adult woman with Graves' disease, either hyperthyroidism or ophthalmopathy (not recorded which). Each CDR3 is given with its conserved first and last residue. Each record gives: D gene, J gene, clone size, V gene, CDR3 DNA, CDR3 protein. A D gene is named only where the DNA matches it firmly. Clone size, where shown, is once, few, many, or a class for clones that have expanded.

>.|TRBJ1-1|few|TRBV29-1
TGCAGCGTTGTGAAGGAGGGGAGTAACACTGAAGCTTTCTTT
CSVVKEGSNTEAFF
>.|TRBJ1-2|few|TRBV2
TGTGCCAGCAGTTTCCAGAGACACTATGGCTACACCTTC
CASSFQRHYGYTF
>.|TRBJ1-2|.|TRBV25-1
TGTGCCAGCAGTTACGACGGAAGATATGGCTACACCTTC
CASSYDGRYGYTF
>.|TRBJ2-7|.|TRBV7-3
TGTGCCAGCAGCTTGGAGGTCGGGAACTACGAGCAGTACTTC
CASSLEVGNYEQYF
>.|TRBJ1-1|.|TRBV5-1
TGCGCCAGCAGCTTGGACCAGGGCACTGAAGCTTTCTTT
CASSLDQGTEAFF
>.|TRBJ2-7|once|TRBV14
TGTGCCAGCAGCCAAGGGGCGGGTGTAAACTACGAGCAGTACTTC
CASSQGAGVNYEQYF
>TRBD2|TRBJ2-6|.|TRBV20-1
TGCAGTGCTAGAGACGGGGGGACTGGGGCCAACGTCCTGACTTTC
CSARDGGTGANVLTF
>.|TRBJ2-7|.|TRBV6-2/TRBV6-3
TGTGCCAGCAGTTCCACTGATCACTACGAGCAGTACTTC
CASSSTDHYEQYF
>TRBD1|TRBJ2-7|many|TRBV19
TGTGCCAGTAGCCGAGACAGGGAAAGGTCCTACGAGCAGTACTTC
CASSRDRERSYEQYF
>.|TRBJ2-5|.|TRBV20-1
TGCAGTGCCAATAGACTAGGCGTTACGCAAGAGACCCAGTACTTC
CSANRLGVTQETQYF
>.|TRBJ1-4|many|TRBV20-1
TGCAGTGCTAGAGATTTGGGTAGAACTAATGAAAAACTGTTTTTT
CSARDLGRTNEKLFF
>.|TRBJ2-5|.|TRBV5-1
.
CASSTSTGAETQYF
>.|TRBJ2-7|.|TRBV29-1
TGCAGCGTTGGGGAAAGAAGGACCTACGAGCAGTACTTC
CSVGERRTYEQYF
>.|TRBJ2-7|many|TRBV20-1
TGCAGTGCAACCCCTAGCTCCTACGAGCAGTACTTC
CSATPSSYEQYF
>.|TRBJ1-3|.|TRBV11-2
TGTGTCAGCAGCCCCTTGGCAGTCCCGATCTCTGGAAACACCATATATTTT
CVSSPLAVPISGNTIYF
>TRBD1|TRBJ2-7|many|TRBV11-2
TGTGCCAGCAGACCCAGGGGGACAGAAGTCTACGAGCAGTACTTC
CASRPRGTEVYEQYF
>.|TRBJ1-2|many|TRBV7-2
TGTGCCAGCAGCTTTTCTCCTTTATTATATGGCTACACCTTC
CASSFSPLLYGYTF
>.|TRBJ2-7|many|TRBV6-5
TGTGCCAGCACCACCAGGACCGCCATCTCCTACGAGCAGTACTTC
CASTTRTAISYEQYF
>.|TRBJ1-6|.|TRBV10-3
TGTGCCATCAGTGGAGACGGGTATTCACCCCTCCACTTT
CAISGDGYSPLHF
>.|TRBJ1-3|many|TRBV7-2
TGTGCCAGCAGCTTAGTACAGGCCGCTGGAAACACCATATATTTT
CASSLVQAAGNTIYF
>.|TRBJ1-2|.|TRBV5-1
TGCGCCAGCAGCTTGGTTCCCAGGGATGACTACACCTTC
CASSLVPRDDYTF
>.|TRBJ1-5|.|TRBV10-3
TGTGCCATCAGGGACACAGTTGGAAACCATCAGCCCCAGCATTTT
CAIRDTVGNHQPQHF
>TRBD1|TRBJ1-1|few|TRBV30
TGTGCCTGGAGTGTAACTTTAGGGACAGGGGGTGAGGAAGCTTTCTTT
CAWSVTLGTGGEEAFF
>.|TRBJ2-5|.|TRBV9
TGTGCCAGCAGCTACCGGGCAAGCCAAGAGACCCAGTACTTC
CASSYRASQETQYF
>TRBD1|TRBJ1-2|many|TRBV7-6
TGTGCCAGCAGTCGAGGGGGCGCCGATGGCTACACCTTC
CASSRGGADGYTF
>.|TRBJ2-7|many|TRBV29-1
TGCAGCGTTATCTCCTACGAGCAGTACTTC
CSVISYEQYF
>TRBD1|TRBJ2-7|many|TRBV20-1
TGCAGTGCACCCGGGACAGTGACCTACGAGCAGTACTTC
CSAPGTVTYEQYF
>TRBD1|TRBJ2-6|few|TRBV7-2
TGTGCCAGCAGGGGGACAGCTGGGGCCAACGTCCTGACTTTC
CASRGTAGANVLTF
>.|TRBJ1-1|many|TRBV7-6
TGTGCCAGCAGCTTGATGTCAGTGAACACTGAAGCTTTCTTT
CASSLMSVNTEAFF
>TRBD2|TRBJ2-5|.|TRBV7-2
TGTGCCAGCAGCTTAGGGACTAGCGGGAGGATGCGGGAGACCCAGTACTTC
CASSLGTSGRMRETQYF
>.|TRBJ1-1|.|TRBV25-1
TGTGCCAGCAGTCGACTGAGGATGAACACTGAAGCTTTCTTT
CASSRLRMNTEAFF
>.|TRBJ2-5|many|TRBV2
TGTGCCAGCAGTCGCCTAGCGCATCAAGAGACCCAGTACTTC
CASSRLAHQETQYF
>.|TRBJ1-5|.|TRBV7-9
TGTGCCAGCAGCTCAGACTTTACAGGGCAGCCCCAGCATTTT
CASSSDFTGQPQHF
>TRBD1|TRBJ2-7|many|TRBV7-3
TGTGCCAGCAGCCCCAGGGACAGACAGTCGCACGAGCAGTACTTC
CASSPRDRQSHEQYF
>.|TRBJ2-7|.|TRBV5-1
TGCGCCAGCAGCATTGATTGGTACTACGAGCAGTACTTC
CASSIDWYYEQYF
>.|TRBJ2-5|.|TRBV24-1
TGTGCCACCAGTGTCGGAGCTACTTACCAAGAGACCCAGTACTTC
CATSVGATYQETQYF
>TRBD1|TRBJ1-4|.|TRBV6-5
TGTGCCAGCAGTGGGCCGGGACAGCTTAATGAAAAACTGTTTTTT
CASSGPGQLNEKLFF
>TRBD2|TRBJ2-7|.|TRBV10-3
TGTGCCAGCAGTTATACCGGACTAGCGGGAGTCGAGCAGTACTTC
CASSYTGLAGVEQYF
>TRBD1|TRBJ1-5|.|TRBV29-1
TGCAGCGTCAAGGGGACAGGGAATCAGCCCCAGCATTTT
CSVKGTGNQPQHF
>.|TRBJ1-4|.|TRBV2
TGTGCCAGCAGTGACAGGGATAAACTGTTTTTT
CASSDRDKLFF
>.|TRBJ2-7|many|TRBV9
TGTGCCAGCAGCGTCCTAGATTGGTCCTACGAGCAGTACTTC
CASSVLDWSYEQYF
>.|TRBJ1-5|.|TRBV10-3
TGTGCCATCAGTTTGGATAGCAATCAGCCCCAGCATTTT
CAISLDSNQPQHF
>TRBD2|TRBJ2-7|once|TRBV5-1
TGCGCCAGCAGCTTACAGGGACTAGCGGGAGACGAGCAGTACTTC
CASSLQGLAGDEQYF